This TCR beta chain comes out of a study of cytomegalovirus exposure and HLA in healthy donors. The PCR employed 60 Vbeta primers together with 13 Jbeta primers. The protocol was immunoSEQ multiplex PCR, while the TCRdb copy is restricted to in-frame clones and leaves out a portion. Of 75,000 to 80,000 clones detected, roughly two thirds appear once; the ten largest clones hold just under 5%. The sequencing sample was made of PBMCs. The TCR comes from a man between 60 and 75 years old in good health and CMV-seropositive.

The CDR3, as DNA: TGCGCCAGCAGCTCACTTCCGGGACTAGCGGGAGCCGAGCAGTACTTC. Its translation: CASSSLPGLAGAEQYF. V is TRBV5-1 and J is TRBJ2-7, with 14 bases matching TRBD2. V gave up 3 bases and J gave up 6 bases; unmatched junction bases: 8. CDR3 length equals 16 residues. Germline V lookup: CDR1 SGHRS, CDR2 YFSETQ.